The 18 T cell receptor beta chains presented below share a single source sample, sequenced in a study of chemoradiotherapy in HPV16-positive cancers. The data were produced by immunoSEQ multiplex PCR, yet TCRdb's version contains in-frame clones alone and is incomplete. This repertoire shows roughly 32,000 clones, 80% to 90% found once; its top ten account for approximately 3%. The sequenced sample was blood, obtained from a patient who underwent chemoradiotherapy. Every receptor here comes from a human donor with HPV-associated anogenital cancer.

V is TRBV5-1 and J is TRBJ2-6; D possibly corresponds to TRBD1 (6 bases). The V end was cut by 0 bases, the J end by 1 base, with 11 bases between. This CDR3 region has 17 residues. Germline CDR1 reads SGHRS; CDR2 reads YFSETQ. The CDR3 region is CASSLEIGGSGANVLTF. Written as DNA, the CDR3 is TGCGCCAGCAGCTTGGAAATAGGGGGATCTGGGGCCAACGTCCTGACTTTC.

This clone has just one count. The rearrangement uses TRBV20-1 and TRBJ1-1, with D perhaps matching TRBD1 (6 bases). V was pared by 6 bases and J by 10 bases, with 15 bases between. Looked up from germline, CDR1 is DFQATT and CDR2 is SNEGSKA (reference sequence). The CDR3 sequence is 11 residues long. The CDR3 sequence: CSAGTPIGAFF. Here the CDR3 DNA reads TGCAGTGCAGGGACACCCATCGGAGCTTTCTTT.

The CDR3 DNA follows: TGTGCCAGCAGCTTGGTTGTCTCTCGGGACAGGGCTGGCGAGCAGTACTTC. Protein sequence: CASSLVVSRDRAGEQYF. The chain carries TRBV5-5 and TRBJ2-7, with 9 bases that match TRBD1. The CDR3 is 17 amino acids. Losses at the gene ends were 0 bases for V and 6 bases for J; bases not matched to a gene: 13. CDR1 and CDR2 from the germline V gene are SGHKS and YYEKEE (reference sequence).

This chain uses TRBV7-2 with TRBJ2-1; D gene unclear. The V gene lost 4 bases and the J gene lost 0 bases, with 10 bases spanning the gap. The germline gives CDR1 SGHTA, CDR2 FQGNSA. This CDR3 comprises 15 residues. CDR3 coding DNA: TGTGCCAGCAGCTCACCGAGTAGCTCCTACAATGAGCAGTTCTTC. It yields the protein CASSSPSSSYNEQFF.

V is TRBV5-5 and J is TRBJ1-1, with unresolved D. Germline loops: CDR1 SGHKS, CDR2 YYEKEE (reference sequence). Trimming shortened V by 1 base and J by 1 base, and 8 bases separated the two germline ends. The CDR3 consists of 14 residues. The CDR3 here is CASSLQTGNTEAFF. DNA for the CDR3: TGTGCCAGCAGCTTGCAAACGGGGAACACTGAAGCTTTCTTT.

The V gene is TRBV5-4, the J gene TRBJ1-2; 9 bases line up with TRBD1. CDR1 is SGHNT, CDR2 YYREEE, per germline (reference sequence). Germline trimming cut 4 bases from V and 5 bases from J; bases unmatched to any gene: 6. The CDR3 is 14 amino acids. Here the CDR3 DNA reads TGTGCCAGCAGCGGAGCGGGACAGGGTTATGGCTACACCTTC. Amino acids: CASSGAGQGYGYTF.

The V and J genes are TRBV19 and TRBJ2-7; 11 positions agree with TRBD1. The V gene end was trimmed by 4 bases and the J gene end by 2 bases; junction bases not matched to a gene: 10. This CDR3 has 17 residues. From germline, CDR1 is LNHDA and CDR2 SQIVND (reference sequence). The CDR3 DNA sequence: TGTGCCAGTAGTACCCCGAACCCGGGACAGGGGGCCTACGAGCAGTACTTC. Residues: CASSTPNPGQGAYEQYF.

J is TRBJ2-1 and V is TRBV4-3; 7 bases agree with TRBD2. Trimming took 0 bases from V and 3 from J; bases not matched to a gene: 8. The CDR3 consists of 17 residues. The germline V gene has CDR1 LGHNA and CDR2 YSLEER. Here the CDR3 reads CASSQDSRGRGYNEQFF. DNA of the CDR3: TGCGCCAGCAGCCAAGATTCCAGAGGGAGGGGCTACAATGAGCAGTTCTTC.

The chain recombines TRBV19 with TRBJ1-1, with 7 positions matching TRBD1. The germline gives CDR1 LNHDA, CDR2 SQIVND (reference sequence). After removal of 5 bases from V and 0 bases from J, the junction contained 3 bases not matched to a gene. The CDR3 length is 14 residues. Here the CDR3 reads CASSSTGVNTEAFF. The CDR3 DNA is TGTGCCAGTAGTTCTACAGGGGTGAACACTGAAGCTTTCTTT.

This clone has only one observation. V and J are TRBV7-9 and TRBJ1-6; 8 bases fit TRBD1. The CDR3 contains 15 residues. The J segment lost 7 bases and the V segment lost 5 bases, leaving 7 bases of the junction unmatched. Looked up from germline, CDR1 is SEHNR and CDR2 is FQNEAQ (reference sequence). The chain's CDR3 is CASSPRTGPNSPLHF. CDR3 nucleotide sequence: TGTGCCAGCAGCCCTCGGACAGGGCCCAATTCACCCCTCCACTTT. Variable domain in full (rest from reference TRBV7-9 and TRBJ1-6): DTGVSQNPRHKITKRGQNVTFRCDPISEHNRLYWYRQTLGQGPEFLTYFQNEAQLEKSRLLSDRFSAERPKGSFSTLEIQRTEQGDSAMYLCASSPRTGPNSPLHFGNGTRLTVT.

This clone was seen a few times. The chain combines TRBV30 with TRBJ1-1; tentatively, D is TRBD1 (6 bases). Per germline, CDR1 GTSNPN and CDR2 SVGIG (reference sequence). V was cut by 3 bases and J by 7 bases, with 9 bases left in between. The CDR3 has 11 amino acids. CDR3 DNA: TGTGCCTGGAGCCCCAGGGGTGAAGCTTTCTTT. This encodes CAWSPRGEAFF.

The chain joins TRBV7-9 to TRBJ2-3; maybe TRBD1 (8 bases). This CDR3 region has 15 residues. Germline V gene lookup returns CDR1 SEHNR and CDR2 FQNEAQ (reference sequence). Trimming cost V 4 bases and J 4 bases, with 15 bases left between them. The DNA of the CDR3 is TGTGCCAGCAGCTCAGGGGGCGGGAGCGCAGATACGCAGTATTTT. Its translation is CASSSGGGSADTQYF.

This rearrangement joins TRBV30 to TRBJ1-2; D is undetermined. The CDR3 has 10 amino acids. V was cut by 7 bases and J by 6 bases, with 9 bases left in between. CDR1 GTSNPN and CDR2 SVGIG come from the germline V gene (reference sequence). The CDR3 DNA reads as TGTGCCTCCAAAGGGAATGGCTACACCTTC. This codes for CASKGNGYTF. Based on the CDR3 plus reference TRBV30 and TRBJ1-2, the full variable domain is SQTIHQWPATLVQPVGSPLSLECTVEGTSNPNLYWYRQAAGRGLQLLFYSVGIGQISSEVPQNLSASRPQDRQFILSSKKLLLSDSGFYLCASKGNGYTFGSGTRLTVV.

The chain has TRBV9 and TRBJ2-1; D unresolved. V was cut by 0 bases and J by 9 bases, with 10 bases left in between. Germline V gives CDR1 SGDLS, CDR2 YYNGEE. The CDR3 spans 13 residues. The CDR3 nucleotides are TGTGCCAGCAGCGTAGGACTTAGCACTGAGCAGTTCTTC. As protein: CASSVGLSTEQFF.

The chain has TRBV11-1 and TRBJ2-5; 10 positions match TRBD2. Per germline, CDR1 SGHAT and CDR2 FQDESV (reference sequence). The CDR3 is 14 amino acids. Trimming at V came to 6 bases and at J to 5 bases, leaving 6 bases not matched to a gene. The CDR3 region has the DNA TGTGCCAGCAGTGGACTAGCGGTTCAGGAGACCCAGTACTTC. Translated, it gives CASSGLAVQETQYF.

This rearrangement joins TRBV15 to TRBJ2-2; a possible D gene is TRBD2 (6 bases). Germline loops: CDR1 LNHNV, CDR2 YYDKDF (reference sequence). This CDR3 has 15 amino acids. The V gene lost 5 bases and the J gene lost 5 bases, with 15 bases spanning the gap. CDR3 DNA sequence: TGTGCCACCAGCGCAACTAGCAGTGAAACCGGGGAGCTGTTTTTT. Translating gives CATSATSSETGELFF.

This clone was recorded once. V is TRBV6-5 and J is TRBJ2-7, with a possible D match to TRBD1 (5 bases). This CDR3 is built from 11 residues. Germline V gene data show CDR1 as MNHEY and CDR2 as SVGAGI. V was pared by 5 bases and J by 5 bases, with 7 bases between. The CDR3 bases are TGTGCCAGCAGTCAGGGTAACGAGCAGTACTTC. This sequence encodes CASSQGNEQYF.

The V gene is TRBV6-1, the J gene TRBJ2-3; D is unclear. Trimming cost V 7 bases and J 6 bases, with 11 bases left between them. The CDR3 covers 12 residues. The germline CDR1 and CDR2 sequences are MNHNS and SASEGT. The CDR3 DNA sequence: TGTGCCAGCATTCGTAGCCCCGATACGCAGTATTTT. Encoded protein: CASIRSPDTQYF.